Given below is one TCR beta chain in context. Many counts were recorded for this clonotype. The clone's antigen remains unknown. Per-base quality was not reported, and no clone a single base away is much larger than it. The library was built by means of 5' RACE. This sample was sequenced with a NextSeq 500. To correct for sequencing error and PCR bias, the TCR library protocol tagged individual cDNA molecules with unique molecular identifiers. TCR alpha and beta chains were both sequenced, and the abundances of alpha and beta sequences in each sample were closely correlated with each other. Under the source paper's analysis protocol: Decombinator V4 was used to annotate TCR sequences for V gene, J gene and CDR3. Expanded TCRs were defined as changing significantly between any two time points under a Poisson model with p below 0.0001. Abundances of TCRs were expressed as counts per million after normalisation to the total number of TCRs sequenced in each sample. MAIT TCRs were defined by TRAV1-2 paired with TRAJ12, TRAJ20 or TRAJ33, and iNKT TCRs by TRAV10 paired with TRAJ18. VDJdb, accessed 1 November 2021, was searched for CMV, EBV and SARS-CoV-2 annotated TCRs, with TCRs annotated for multiple antigens excluded. TCRdb ran its own pipeline on the public reads, namely fastp trimming at Q25 and MiXCR clone calling, and kept in-frame beta chains. Each entry merges the rows of one CDR3 protein and shows their most common DNA and genes. The V and J calls were not made by the authors but by TCRdb's processing. The sample has some 42,000 distinct CDR3 sequences on record, approximately 5.9% of them singletons. The top ten clones comprise more than 7% of the sample.

The data stem from a study of early T cells in non-severe SARS-CoV-2 infection (dated by TCRdb to the early 2020s). Regarding the study in general: Bulk RNA from unsorted whole blood was used for TCR sequencing, so alpha and beta chains could not be paired. Study-wide conclusions, independent of this receptor: VDJdb matching was skewed toward anti-spike CD8 responses and likely underestimated virus-specific expansions, missing private and CD4 specificities.

This was a case-control study nested in a cohort of healthcare workers in London, UK, who had nasopharyngeal swab PCR tests and blood samples taken every week. Healthcare workers were recruited between 23 and 31 March 2020, during the week of the UK lockdown, and were followed weekly for up to roughly 16 weeks. CDR1 and CDR2 are drawn from the germline V gene (reference sequence): SGHNT, YYREEE. V trim: 4 bases; J trim: 4 bases; unmatched bases: 7. From the cysteine through the phenylalanine, the CDR3 covers 15 amino acids. CDR3 DNA is the only sequence kept; it has 45 bases, read in frame from the first base.

The sequencing used whole blood, collected at baseline. The origin of this receptor is an adult who was a healthcare worker with PCR-confirmed SARS-CoV-2 infection or an uninfected control (not recorded which). The V and J segments used are TRBV5-4 and TRBJ2-2, with 7 junctional bases fitting TRBD1. The nucleotide sequence reads as follows: TGTGCCAGCAGCGTGAAGGCAGGGGGCACCGGGGAGCTGTTTTTT. Translated, this is CASSVKAGGTGELFF. The entire variable domain, with the stretches around the CDR3 drawn from the reference TRBV5-4 and TRBJ2-2 proteins, is ETGVTQSPTHLIKTRGQQVTLRCSSQSGHNTVSWYQQALGQGPQFIFQYYREEENGRGNFPPRFSGLQFPNYSSELNVNALELDDSALYLCASSVKAGGTGELFFGEGSRLTVL.